These 16 T cell receptor beta chains came from one sample sequenced in a study of CD8 T cells in ankylosing spondylitis. MiXCR, applied by TCRdb to the 5' RACE reads, yields one record per CDR3 protein. The data hold about 140,000 distinct CDR3 sequences, with 7.5% to 9.5% observed a single time. Sequences were obtained from synovial fluid, either unsorted or a sorted T cell fraction (not recorded which). These receptors were obtained from a male donor with ankylosing spondylitis.

This clonotype was seen a handful of times. The chain joins TRBV12-3 or TRBV12-4 to TRBJ1-6; 7 bases map to TRBD1. Trimming at V came to 4 bases and at J to 9 bases, leaving 6 bases not matched to a gene. CDR3 size: 14 residues. CDR3 sequence (DNA): TGTGCCAGCAGTTCAGGGGGAAGTCGTTCACCCCTCCACTTT. Translated, it gives CASSSGGSRSPLHF.

This clonotype was observed many times. This rearrangement joins TRBV20-1 to TRBJ2-7; possibly TRBD1 for D (7 bases). Germline lookup yields CDR1 DFQATT and CDR2 SNEGSKA (reference sequence). V lost 5 bases and J 1 base, leaving 18 bases between the germline ends. The CDR3 is made up of 15 amino acids. The chain's CDR3 is CSALSGGKGSYEQYF. CDR3 sequence (DNA): TGCAGTGCTCTTTCAGGGGGGAAAGGGTCCTACGAGCAGTACTTC.

This clonotype turned up a few times. The chain recombines TRBV28 with TRBJ2-5; D gene unclear. Germline V gene lookup returns CDR1 MDHEN and CDR2 SYDVKM. Deletions cut 5 bases from V and 2 bases from J, with 18 bases between. The CDR3 is made up of 16 amino acids. CDR3 DNA: TGTGCCAGCAGTGTCCCCCTCAGCGTTCCTCAAGAGACCCAGTACTTC. Its protein product is CASSVPLSVPQETQYF. Full variable domain (remainder filled in from reference TRBV28 and TRBJ2-5): DVKVTQSSRYLVKRTGEKVFLECVQDMDHENMFWYRQDPGLGLRLIYFSYDVKMKEKGDIPEGYSVSREKKERFSLILESASTNQTSMYLCASSVPLSVPQETQYFGPGTRLLVL.

This clonotype was seen a few times. V is TRBV6-5 and J is TRBJ2-5; the match to TRBD2 covers 10 bases. Germline assignment: CDR1 MNHEY and CDR2 SVGAGI. The CDR3 totals 17 residues. The ends lost 0 bases at V and 5 bases at J; junction bases unmatched: 9. CDR3 in DNA: TGTGCCAGCAGTTACTCGAGCAGCGGGGGGGCCGGGGAGACCCAGTACTTC. Amino acid sequence: CASSYSSSGGAGETQYF.

The V and J genes are TRBV25-1 and TRBJ2-3; D is undetermined. Germline CDR1 is MGHDK and CDR2 is SYGVNS. With 5 bases removed from V and 6 bases from J, the gap between germline ends came to 15 bases. The CDR3 extends over 14 amino acids. Here the CDR3 DNA reads TGTGCCAGCAGTATAGCTACTAATCCGGATACGCAGTATTTT. Its translation is CASSIATNPDTQYF.

This clonotype was counted many times. The chain has TRBV7-3 and TRBJ2-5; 7 bases line up with TRBD1. The CDR3 extends over 15 amino acids. The germline gives CDR1 SGHTA, CDR2 FQGTGA. V was clipped by 5 bases and J by 1 base; unmatched bases: 7. DNA of the CDR3: TGTGCCAGCAGCAAAGGGGACAGCCTCCAAGAGACCCAGTACTTC. Translating gives CASSKGDSLQETQYF. Full variable domain (remainder filled in from reference TRBV7-3 and TRBJ2-5): GAGVSQTPSNKVTEKGKYVELRCDPISGHTALYWYRQSLGQGPEFLIYFQGTGAADDSGLPNDRFFAVRPEGSVSTLKIQRTERGDSAVYLCASSKGDSLQETQYFGPGTRLLVL.

The chain combines TRBV7-2 with TRBJ2-5, with TRBD1 as a possible D gene (5 bases). The CDR3 consists of 14 residues. Trimming pared 3 bases from V and 0 bases from J, leaving 8 bases between. From germline, CDR1 is SGHTA and CDR2 FQGNSA. The CDR3 sequence: CASSFRGYQETQYF. CDR3 DNA: TGTGCCAGCAGCTTTAGGGGTTACCAAGAGACCCAGTACTTC.

This clonotype has ten or more counts. The rearrangement joins TRBV28 to TRBJ1-2; D is ambiguous. The CDR3 sequence is 11 residues long. The germline V gene encodes CDR1 MDHEN and CDR2 SYDVKM. The V and J ends lost 5 bases and 2 bases respectively, with 3 bases between them. The CDR3 loop is CASSINYGYTF. CDR3 DNA: TGTGCCAGCAGTATAAACTATGGCTACACCTTC.

In its sample, this clonotype was seen a few times. The chain has TRBV12-3 or TRBV12-4 and TRBJ2-1, with 10 bases lining up with TRBD2. V gave up 6 bases and J gave up 9 bases; unmatched junction bases: 11. This CDR3 comprises 15 residues. The CDR3 region has the DNA TGTGCCAGCAGGCCCACTAGCGGGGTAAGAGGTGAGCAGTTCTTC. It translates to CASRPTSGVRGEQFF.

This clonotype was observed at least ten times. The chain combines TRBV2 with TRBJ1-5, with no clear D. This CDR3 has 13 residues. The V gene's germline CDR1 is SNHLY and CDR2 FYNNEI. V shed 4 bases and J shed 8 bases, with 12 bases lying between them. CDR3: CASSGRGLEPQHF. The CDR3 nucleotides are TGTGCCAGCAGTGGAAGAGGGTTGGAGCCCCAGCATTTT.

This clonotype has at least ten counts. The chain joins TRBV5-1 to TRBJ2-1, with TRBD2 matching over 11 bases. This CDR3 spans 14 amino acids. Germline loops: CDR1 SGHRS, CDR2 YFSETQ. After removal of 3 bases from V and 8 bases from J, the junction contained 4 bases not matched to a gene. The CDR3 loop is CASSSGLAADEQFF. Written as DNA, the CDR3 is TGCGCCAGCAGCTCGGGACTAGCGGCCGATGAGCAGTTCTTC.

This clonotype has at least ten counts. The chain combines TRBV7-8 with TRBJ1-1, with D unclear. Trimming took 2 bases from V and 11 from J, leaving 12 bases between them. This CDR3 is 12 amino acids long. Germline lookup yields CDR1 SGHVS and CDR2 FQNEAQ. The CDR3 sequence: CASSLYNSGAFF. The CDR3 region has the DNA TGTGCCAGCAGCTTATATAATAGTGGGGCTTTCTTT.

This clonotype was seen a few times. The rearrangement joins TRBV5-6 to TRBJ1-5, with D perhaps TRBD1 (6 bases). V was clipped by 2 bases and J by 6 bases, with 15 bases between them. CDR1 is SGHDT, CDR2 YYEEEE, per germline. CDR3 length equals 15 residues. CDR3 sequence reads: CASSLRLAGAQPQHF. The CDR3 nucleotides are TGTGCCAGCAGCTTACGTCTTGCAGGGGCTCAGCCCCAGCATTTT.

V is TRBV19 and J is TRBJ1-1, with D possibly TRBD1 on 6 matching bases. The CDR3 runs 13 residues. Trimming shortened V by 3 bases and J by 6 bases, and 11 bases separated the two germline ends. CDR1 and CDR2 from the germline V gene are LNHDA and SQIVND (reference sequence). The CDR3 loop reads CASSIQQGSEAFF. The CDR3 DNA sequence: TGTGCCAGTAGTATTCAACAGGGATCTGAAGCTTTCTTT.

This clonotype has a count of ten or more. The chain links TRBV20-1 to TRBJ2-5, with 8 bases fitting TRBD1. V was pared by 1 base and J by 5 bases, with 9 bases of the junction left unmatched. The germline CDR1 and CDR2 sequences are DFQATT and SNEGSKA (reference sequence). The CDR3 length is 15 residues. CDR3 DNA sequence: TGCAGTGCTAGAGGAAGCGCAGGGGGCCGGGAGACCCAGTACTTC. As protein: CSARGSAGGRETQYF.

This clonotype was found many times. The rearrangement uses TRBV6-1 and TRBJ2-4; D not certain. Per the germline V gene, CDR1 is MNHNS and CDR2 is SASEGT. The CDR3 is 13 amino acids. V lost 8 bases to trimming and J lost 5 bases, with 13 bases between them. The CDR3 region is CASGTGPENIQYF. The CDR3 DNA is TGTGCCAGCGGAACCGGGCCCGAAAACATTCAGTACTTC.